This T cell receptor beta chain was sequenced during a study of blood T cell repertoires in COVID-19 (TCRdb year 2020). Concerning the study at large: The collaborator samples originated in the United States, Italy and Spain and spanned the acute and convalescent phases of COVID-19. The prospective study material was composed of cDNA or gDNA derived from T cells, B-cell-depleted T cells, or PBMCs. Subjects who had been exposed to COVID-19, were actively infected with it, or had recovered from it provided the deeply sampled blood TCRbeta repertoires that made up the dataset. The repertoires were released in a freely available public database meant as a resource for research on the immune response to SARS-CoV-2. The samples were drawn from two sources: the first 160 participants of the ongoing ImmuneRACE study, and fewer than 1,500 subjects contributed by 6 global collaborators. A de-identified subject ID, COVID-19 status, age in years and sex were almost always included in the sample metadata. Where HLA class I and class II types were available, the types were taken from metadata supplied by the sample provider, not from assay-based typing. Paper-wide results and their limitations: How much clinical and demographic metadata was included differed by source and by participant, and the metadata was provided uncurated.

The immunoSEQ Assay, a bias-controlled multiplex PCR, was used to amplify TCRbeta CDR3 regions from genomic DNA. On the authors' methods: Nucleated cell counts per sample were estimated from amplification of reference gene primers within the assay. To quantify the absolute abundance of each unique TCRbeta CDR3 rearrangement, sequence reads were collapsed and filtered. For each sample, productive Simpson clonality was calculated by taking the square root of Simpson's diversity index across productive rearrangements. Sourced from immuneACCESS, this table was stored by TCRdb with only in-frame sequences that have V and J called. A share of the clones is absent; for the studies checked, an unresolved V gene accounts for under half, and the remainder has no known explanation. The V and J calls and the clone size are those of that table, but D and trimming were determined from the DNA. This sample comprises about 34,000 clones, around 73% of them detected only once. The ten largest clones add up to 7% to 9% of the sample.

V is clipped by 4 bases and J by 5 bases, and the sequence between their germline boundaries is 15 bases long. The cysteine opens and the phenylalanine closes a CDR3 of 15 amino acids. Of the read, only the CDR3 DNA is kept; its 45 bases are in frame from base 1. Via the germline V gene (reference sequence), CDR1 is LNHDA and CDR2 SQIVND. Comments on this clone: Its antigen remains undetermined. Nothing much larger sits one base from this clone, and base qualities are not available.

Each collaborating institution followed its own protocols to collect whole blood in K2EDTA tubes. For TCRbeta analysis, collaborators shipped samples in one of three forms: frozen whole blood, isolated PBMCs, or DNA extracted from either of those sample types. The chain is made from TRBV19 and TRBJ2-1; TRBD1 is a weak D gene call, 6 bases matching. The sequence came from a woman in her sixties with acute or convalescent COVID-19. Sequencing used peripheral blood. For the CDR3, the sequence is CASSRINRENNEQFF. The nucleotide sequence is TGTGCCAGTAGTAGAATTAACAGGGAGAACAATGAGCAGTTCTTC.